This is a list of T cell receptor beta chains from one sample in a study of breast tumors, draining lymph nodes, adjacent tissues. One entry per CDR3 protein results from TCRdb running MiXCR on the multiplex PCR reads. The table shows over 150,000 distinct CDR3 sequences, with roughly a third occurring only once. Sample: axillary lymph node tissue. The receptors were sampled from a female donor with breast cancer. Some clones in this sample may be carry-over from other donors' samples. CDR3s include the opening cysteine and the closing phenylalanine or tryptophan. Each record gives: V gene, J gene, D gene, CDR3 length, clone size, CDR3 DNA, CDR3 protein. D genes are given only for firm matches. Part of the rows lack a size; the others show once, few, many or a class for expanded clones.

V: TRBV4-2; J: TRBJ2-3; D: TRBD2; length: 17; size: many; DNA: TGTGCCAGCAGCCACCTGACTAGCGGGGGAAGTACAGATACGCAGTATTTT; CDR3: CASSHLTSGGSTDTQYF
V: TRBV11-2; J: TRBJ1-1; D: NA; length: 12; size: few; DNA: TGTGCCAGCAGCTTAAGGGGAGTTCTAGCTTTCTTT; CDR3: CASSLRGVLAFF
V: TRBV19; J: TRBJ1-4; D: TRBD1; length: 17; size: NA; DNA: TGTGCCAGTACCACGGTCTTTACAGGGGCAACTAATGAAAAACTGTTTTTT; CDR3: CASTTVFTGATNEKLFF
V: TRBV9; J: TRBJ2-5; D: TRBD2; length: 20; size: NA; DNA: TGTGCCAGCAGCGTTCCGGGACTAGCGGGAACGGTGAGGGGCAATGAGACCCAGTACTTC; CDR3: CASSVPGLAGTVRGNETQYF
V: TRBV9; J: TRBJ2-7; D: TRBD2; length: 15; size: many; DNA: TGTGCCAGCAGCGTAGACAGCGGGAGCACCTACGAGCAGTACTTC; CDR3: CASSVDSGSTYEQYF
V: TRBV5-1; J: TRBJ1-2; D: NA; length: 13; size: NA; DNA: TGTGCCAGCACCCTGACGGGCCAAGGAGGCTACACCTTC; CDR3: CASTLTGQGGYTF
V: TRBV20-1; J: TRBJ2-7; D: NA; length: 13; size: many; DNA: TGCAGTGCTGTTCGCGGGGGCCCCTACGAGCAGTACTTC; CDR3: CSAVRGGPYEQYF
V: TRBV7-9; J: TRBJ2-6; D: NA; length: 17; size: many; DNA: TGTGCCAGCAGCTTAGCAGGATTACACTCTGGGGCCAACGTCCTGACTTTC; CDR3: CASSLAGLHSGANVLTF
V: TRBV6-5; J: TRBJ1-2; D: NA; length: 12; size: few; DNA: TGTGCCAGCAGTTACATGGGTTATGGCTACACCTTC; CDR3: CASSYMGYGYTF
V: TRBV12-3/TRBV12-4; J: TRBJ1-5; D: NA; length: 13; size: many; DNA: TGTGCCAGCCAAAGCCGGAGCAATCAGCCCCAGCATTTT; CDR3: CASQSRSNQPQHF
V: TRBV7-9; J: TRBJ1-5; D: NA; length: 15; size: NA; DNA: TGTGCCAGCAGCCGGGGAGCGAGAAACCAAGAGACCCAGCATTTT; CDR3: CASSRGARNQETQHF
V: TRBV7-9; J: TRBJ2-3; D: NA; length: 11; size: many; DNA: TGTGCCAGCAGTTCGACTAGTACGCAGTATTTT; CDR3: CASSSTSTQYF
V: TRBV7-7; J: TRBJ2-1; D: TRBD1; length: 13; size: many; DNA: TGTGCTAGCAGCCTGACAGGGGGCAATGAGCAGTTCTTC; CDR3: CASSLTGGNEQFF
V: TRBV20-1; J: TRBJ2-1; D: NA; length: 14; size: many; DNA: TGCAGTGCTAGTGACAGGAGCTCCTACAATGAGCAGTTCTTC; CDR3: CSASDRSSYNEQFF
V: TRBV29-1; J: TRBJ2-7; D: NA; length: 11; size: NA; DNA: TGCAGCGCGTCCGGTCTCGGCGAGCAGTACTTC; CDR3: CSASGLGEQYF
V: TRBV10-3; J: TRBJ2-5; D: TRBD1; length: 15; size: NA; DNA: TGTGCCATCAGCGTACTCACAGGGGGCCCAGAGACCCAGTACTTC; CDR3: CAISVLTGGPETQYF
V: TRBV2; J: TRBJ1-3; D: NA; length: 16; size: NA; DNA: TGTGCCAGCAGTTACCGGGACTCTTTCTCTGGAAACACCATATATTTT; CDR3: CASSYRDSFSGNTIYF
V: TRBV6-2/TRBV6-3; J: TRBJ1-5; D: NA; length: 16; size: NA; DNA: TGTGCCAGCAGTCCCGGAGGGAGGGGTAGCAATCAGCCCCAGCATTTT; CDR3: CASSPGGRGSNQPQHF
V: TRBV6-5; J: TRBJ2-7; D: TRBD2; length: 15; size: few; DNA: TGTGCCAGCAGTCACTCGGGAGGGACCCCCTACGAGCAGTACTTC; CDR3: CASSHSGGTPYEQYF
V: TRBV19; J: TRBJ2-3; D: TRBD2; length: 17; size: many; DNA: TGTGCCAGTAAAATGGCTAGCGGGGGGGCGGGCCCAGATACGCAGTATTTT; CDR3: CASKMASGGAGPDTQYF
V: TRBV30; J: TRBJ1-2; D: NA; length: 14; size: many; DNA: TGTGCCTGGAGTGTACAAGACAGAATCTATGGCTACACCTTC; CDR3: CAWSVQDRIYGYTF
V: TRBV6-5; J: TRBJ1-2; D: NA; length: 13; size: many; DNA: TGTGCCAGCAGTTACGAGGGGTTGGATGGCTACACCTTC; CDR3: CASSYEGLDGYTF
V: TRBV6-6; J: TRBJ2-3; D: TRBD2; length: 16; size: NA; DNA: TGTGCCAGCAGTCCACCGACTAGCCGATGCACAGATACGCAGTATTTT; CDR3: CASSPPTSRCTDTQYF
V: TRBV6-6; J: TRBJ1-4; D: TRBD1; length: 14; size: many; DNA: TGTGCCAGCAAGAGGGGGCAGGCTAATGAAAAACTGTTTTTT; CDR3: CASKRGQANEKLFF
V: TRBV6-5; J: TRBJ2-5; D: NA; length: 16; size: NA; DNA: TGTGCCAGCAGTTCTATGGACAGTACTTTCCAAGAGACCCAGTACTTC; CDR3: CASSSMDSTFQETQYF
V: TRBV6-6; J: TRBJ1-3; D: NA; length: 16; size: few; DNA: TGTGCCAGCAGTCCCGCCGGGGGAATATCTGGAAACACCATATATTTT; CDR3: CASSPAGGISGNTIYF
V: TRBV28; J: TRBJ1-4; D: NA; length: 14; size: few; DNA: TGTGCCAGCAGAAACAGGGCTGGGACTGAAAAACTGTTTTTT; CDR3: CASRNRAGTEKLFF
V: TRBV7-8; J: TRBJ2-3; D: NA; length: 15; size: many; DNA: TGTGCCAGCAGAGAAACACGGACTAGCACAGATACGCAGTATTTT; CDR3: CASRETRTSTDTQYF
V: TRBV20-1; J: TRBJ2-5; D: NA; length: 14; size: NA; DNA: TGCAGTGCTAGAGATCGATTGGGTTGGGAGACCCAGTACTTC; CDR3: CSARDRLGWETQYF
V: TRBV7-2; J: TRBJ1-3; D: TRBD1; length: 15; size: many; DNA: TGTGCCAGCAGCCGACAGGGAAGGTCCGGAAACACCATATATTTT; CDR3: CASSRQGRSGNTIYF
V: TRBV19; J: TRBJ1-5; D: NA; length: 13; size: medium-sized; DNA: TGTGCCAGTAGTAGCGGGGTCCGTCAGCCCCAGCATTTT; CDR3: CASSSGVRQPQHF
V: TRBV10-3; J: TRBJ2-2; D: NA; length: 15; size: NA; DNA: TGTGCCATCAGTGACCCAGGAGGGTACACCGGGGAGCTGTTTTTT; CDR3: CAISDPGGYTGELFF
V: TRBV7-2; J: TRBJ1-2; D: TRBD1; length: 15; size: NA; DNA: TGTGCCAGCAGCTTTCTCCGGACAGGGGCAAATGGCTACCCCTTC; CDR3: CASSFLRTGANGYPF
V: TRBV19; J: TRBJ1-2; D: TRBD1; length: 13; size: NA; DNA: TGTGCCAGTGGAGGGGGCACGGGGGGTTCCTACACCTTC; CDR3: CASGGGTGGSYTF
V: TRBV5-1; J: TRBJ1-2; D: NA; length: 14; size: NA; DNA: TGCGCCAGCAGCTTGGAAGTGCGGCACTATGGCTGCACCTTC; CDR3: CASSLEVRHYGCTF
V: TRBV27; J: TRBJ1-5; D: NA; length: 13; size: many; DNA: TGTGCCAGCAGTCTGTCGGAGTATCAGCCCCAGCATTTT; CDR3: CASSLSEYQPQHF
V: TRBV6-5; J: TRBJ1-6; D: NA; length: 12; size: many; DNA: TGTGCCAGCAGTGACAGGAATTCACCCCTCCACTTT; CDR3: CASSDRNSPLHF
V: TRBV3-2; J: TRBJ1-2; D: NA; length: 14; size: few; DNA: TGTCCCAGTGAGGGGACAGATACAAACTATGGCTACACCTTC; CDR3: CPSEGTDTNYGYTF
V: TRBV11-3; J: TRBJ1-1; D: NA; length: 15; size: NA; DNA: TGTGCCAGCAGCTTAGGGGGCTCTCCGGGCACTGAAGCTTTCTTT; CDR3: CASSLGGSPGTEAFF
V: TRBV7-3; J: TRBJ2-2; D: TRBD1; length: 15; size: many; DNA: TGTGCCAGCAGACACGGACAGGGGGCGGGCGGGGAGCTGTTTTTT; CDR3: CASRHGQGAGGELFF
V: TRBV2; J: TRBJ2-5; D: TRBD2; length: 13; size: NA; DNA: TGTGCCAGCGGCGCTAGCGGGCAAGAGACCCAGTACTTC; CDR3: CASGASGQETQYF